Each of the 10 T cell receptor beta chains below was sequenced from the same sample in a study of blood T cell repertoires in COVID-19. Measured with immunoSEQ multiplex PCR; TCRdb has only the in-frame clones, and not every one. The sample has fewer than 250,000 clones, around 90% seen once. Sample: peripheral blood. The receptors derive from a man aged 30-40 years with COVID-19, enrolled during active disease.

V usage is TRBV3-1 (or the pseudogene TRBV3-2) and J usage is TRBJ2-3, with D unresolved. Deletions cut 4 bases from V and 1 base from J, with 15 bases between. The CDR3 is made up of 16 amino acids. Per the germline V gene, CDR1 is LGHDT and CDR2 is YNNKEL (reference sequence). The CDR3 loop reads CASSLTTGYGTDTQYF. CDR3 in DNA: TGTGCCAGCAGCCTAACGACCGGGTACGGCACAGATACGCAGTATTTT.

The chain employs TRBV4-1 and TRBJ1-4, with TRBD1 matching 8 bases. CDR1 and CDR2 (germline): MGHRA, YSYEKL. V was pared by 3 bases and J by 7 bases, with 7 bases of the junction left unmatched. CDR3 length equals 15 residues. This CDR3 reads CASSQTGVVPEKLFF. The CDR3 nucleotides read TGCGCCAGCAGCCAGACAGGGGTTGTGCCTGAAAAACTGTTTTTT.

This chain connects TRBV9 to TRBJ2-3; 9 bases are shared with TRBD2. The germline V gene has CDR1 SGDLS and CDR2 YYNGEE. This CDR3 is built from 15 residues. The junction had 5 bases not matched to a gene; V was cut back by 2 bases and J by 4 bases. Written as DNA, the CDR3 is TGTGCCAGCAGCGTGGCGGGGGGGCCCCCAGATACGCAGTATTTT. Residues: CASSVAGGPPDTQYF.

The CDR3 nucleotides are TGTGCCAGCAGCCCCGGGGGGGTCAGCTCCTACAATGAGCAGTTCTTC. Encoded protein: CASSPGGVSSYNEQFF. V gene TRBV28 combines with J gene TRBJ2-1, with TRBD2 identical over 8 bases. Germline CDR1 reads MDHEN; CDR2 reads SYDVKM. This CDR3 has 16 residues. V was pared by 6 bases and J by 0 bases, with 7 bases of the junction left unmatched.

This chain links TRBV19 with TRBJ1-1; TRBD1 might be the D (5 bases). V shed 5 bases and J shed 2 bases, with 18 bases lying between them. Germline V lookup: CDR1 LNHDA, CDR2 SQIVND (reference sequence). The CDR3 consists of 16 residues. DNA of the CDR3: TGTGCCAGTAGTTCCCCGCCGGGACTCAGAAACACTGAAGCTTTCTTT. Its translation is CASSSPPGLRNTEAFF.

The V and J genes are TRBV2 and TRBJ1-1, with TRBD1 matching over 7 bases. The CDR3 is 13 amino acids. The V and J ends lost 6 bases and 6 bases, in that order; junction bases with no gene match: 7. Germline V gene sequence: CDR1 SNHLY, CDR2 FYNNEI. The CDR3 spells CASSDTGVAEAFF. As DNA, the CDR3 is TGTGCCAGCAGCGATACAGGGGTCGCTGAAGCTTTCTTT. The full variable domain, with the rest looked up from reference TRBV2 and TRBJ1-1, is EPEVTQTPSHQVTQMGQEVILRCVPISNHLYFYWYRQILGQKVEFLVSFYNNEISEKSEIFDDQFSVERPDGSNFTLKIRSTKLEDSAMYFCASSDTGVAEAFFGQGTRLTVV.

The chain employs TRBV5-1 and TRBJ1-2; D gene unclear. Trimming took off 1 base at V and 3 bases at J, with 7 bases between the two ends. The germline CDR1 and CDR2 sequences are SGHRS and YFSETQ. The CDR3 contains 13 residues. The chain's CDR3 is CASSLLADYGYTF. CDR3 in DNA: TGCGCCAGCAGCTTGTTGGCCGACTATGGCTACACCTTC.

The rearrangement joins TRBV9 to TRBJ2-1; D unresolved. Per germline, CDR1 SGDLS and CDR2 YYNGEE. Trimming stripped 2 bases from V and 2 bases from J, with 14 bases between. This CDR3 has 16 amino acids. CDR3 loop: CASSVFQRSAYNEQFF. The CDR3 DNA is TGTGCCAGCAGCGTTTTCCAGCGTTCCGCCTACAATGAGCAGTTCTTC. Full variable domain (missing parts from reference TRBV9 and TRBJ2-1): DSGVTQTPKHLITATGQRVTLRCSPRSGDLSVYWYQQSLDQGLQFLIQYYNGEERAKGNILERFSAQQFPDLHSELNLSSLELGDSALYFCASSVFQRSAYNEQFFGPGTRLTVL.

V usage is TRBV4-1 and J usage is TRBJ1-5, with D possibly TRBD1 on 6 matching bases. The germline V and J ends were trimmed by 5 bases and 3 bases, with 14 bases remaining between them. CDR3 size: 15 residues. In germline, CDR1 is MGHRA, CDR2 YSYEKL. CDR3 region: CASSAPGTHNQPQHF. For the CDR3, the DNA is TGCGCCAGCAGCGCACCCGGGACACACAATCAGCCCCAGCATTTT.

Comment on this clone: This sample includes further DNA sequences coding for the same CDR3. The chain is built from TRBV6-1 and TRBJ1-5, with a tentative D call TRBD1 (5 bases). CDR1 is MNHNS, CDR2 SASEGT, per germline. The CDR3 spans 13 residues. The germline V and J ends were trimmed by 2 bases and 6 bases, with 8 bases remaining between them. The CDR3 is CASSEQGTQPQHF. The CDR3 DNA follows: TGTGCCAGCAGTGAACAGGGAACTCAGCCCCAGCATTTT.